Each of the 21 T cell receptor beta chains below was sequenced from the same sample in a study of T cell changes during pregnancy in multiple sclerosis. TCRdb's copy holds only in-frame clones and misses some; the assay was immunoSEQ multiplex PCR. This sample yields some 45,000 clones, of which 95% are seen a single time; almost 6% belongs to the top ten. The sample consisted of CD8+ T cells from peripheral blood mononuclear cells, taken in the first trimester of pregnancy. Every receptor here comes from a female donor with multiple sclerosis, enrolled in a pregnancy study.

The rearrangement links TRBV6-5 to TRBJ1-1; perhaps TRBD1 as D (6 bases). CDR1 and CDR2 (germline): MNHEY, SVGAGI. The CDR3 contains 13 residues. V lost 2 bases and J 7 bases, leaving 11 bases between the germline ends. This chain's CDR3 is CASSYPGDGEAFF. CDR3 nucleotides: TGTGCCAGCAGTTACCCAGGGGACGGTGAAGCTTTCTTT.

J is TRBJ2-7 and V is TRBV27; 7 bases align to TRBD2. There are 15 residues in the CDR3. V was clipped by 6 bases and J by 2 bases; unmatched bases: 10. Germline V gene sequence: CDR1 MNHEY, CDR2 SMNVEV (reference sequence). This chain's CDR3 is CASSRETSRTYEQYF. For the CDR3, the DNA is TGTGCCAGCAGCCGAGAGACTAGCCGTACCTACGAGCAGTACTTC.

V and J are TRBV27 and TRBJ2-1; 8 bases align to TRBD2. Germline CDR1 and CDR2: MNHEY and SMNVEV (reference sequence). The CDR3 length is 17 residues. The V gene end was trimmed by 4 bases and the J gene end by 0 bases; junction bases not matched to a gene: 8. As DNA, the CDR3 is TGTGCCAGCAGTTCCACTTCAAGCGGGAGCTCCTACAATGAGCAGTTCTTC. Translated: CASSSTSSGSSYNEQFF.

CDR3 loop: CASSWTGGVSYEQYF. The CDR3 region has the DNA TGTGCCAGCAGCTGGACGGGGGGAGTCTCCTACGAGCAGTACTTC. V usage is TRBV5-5 and J usage is TRBJ2-7, with 7 positions matching TRBD2. V dropped 3 bases and J dropped 0; count of bases not matched to a gene: 6. Germline V gene data show CDR1 as SGHKS and CDR2 as YYEKEE (reference sequence). The CDR3 consists of 15 residues.

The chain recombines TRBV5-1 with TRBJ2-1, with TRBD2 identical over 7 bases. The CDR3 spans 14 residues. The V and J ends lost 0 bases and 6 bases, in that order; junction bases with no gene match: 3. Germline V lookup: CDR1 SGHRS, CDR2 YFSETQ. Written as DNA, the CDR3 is TGCGCCAGCAGCTTGGCCGCTAGCGGCAATGAGCAGTTCTTC. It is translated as CASSLAASGNEQFF.

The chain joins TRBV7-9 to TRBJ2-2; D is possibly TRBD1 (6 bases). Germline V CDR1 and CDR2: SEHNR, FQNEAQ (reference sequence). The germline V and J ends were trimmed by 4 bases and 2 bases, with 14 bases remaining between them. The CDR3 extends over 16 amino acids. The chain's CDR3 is CASSSRGGKNTGELFF. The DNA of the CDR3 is TGTGCCAGCAGCTCTAGAGGGGGAAAAAACACCGGGGAGCTGTTTTTT.

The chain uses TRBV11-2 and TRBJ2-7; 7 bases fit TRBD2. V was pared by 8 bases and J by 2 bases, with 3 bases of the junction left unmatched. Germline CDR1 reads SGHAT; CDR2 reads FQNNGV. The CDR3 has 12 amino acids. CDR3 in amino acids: CASRGVTYEQYF. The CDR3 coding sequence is TGTGCCAGCCGGGGGGTTACCTACGAGCAGTACTTC.

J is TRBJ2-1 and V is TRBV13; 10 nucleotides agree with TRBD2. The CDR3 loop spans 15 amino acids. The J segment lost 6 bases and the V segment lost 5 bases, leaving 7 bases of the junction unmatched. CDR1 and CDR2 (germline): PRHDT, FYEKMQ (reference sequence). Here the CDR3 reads CASSTRSGRRNEQFF. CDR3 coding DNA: TGTGCCAGCAGCACCCGTAGCGGGAGGCGCAATGAGCAGTTCTTC.

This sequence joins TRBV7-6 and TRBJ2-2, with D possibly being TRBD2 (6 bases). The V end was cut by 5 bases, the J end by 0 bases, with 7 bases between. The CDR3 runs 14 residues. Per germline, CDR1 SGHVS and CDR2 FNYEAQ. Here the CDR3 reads CASSAGPNTGELFF. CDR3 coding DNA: TGTGCCAGCAGCGCGGGGCCGAACACCGGGGAGCTGTTTTTT.

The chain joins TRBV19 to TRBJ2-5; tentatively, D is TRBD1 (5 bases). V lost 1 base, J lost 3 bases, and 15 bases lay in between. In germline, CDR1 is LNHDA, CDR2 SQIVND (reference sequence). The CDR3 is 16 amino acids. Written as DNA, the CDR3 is TGTGCCAGTAGTATAGGCGACCGGCTAGGGGAAGAGACCCAGTACTTC. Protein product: CASSIGDRLGEETQYF.

The CDR3 DNA reads TGTGCCAGCAGTTATGCGAAAAACTACGAGCAGTACTTC. This codes for CASSYAKNYEQYF. The rearrangement joins TRBV27 to TRBJ2-7; no definite D call. The V end lost 4 bases, the J end lost 3 bases, and 10 bases lay between the germline ends. The CDR3 covers 13 residues. CDR1 is MNHEY, CDR2 SMNVEV, per germline (reference sequence).

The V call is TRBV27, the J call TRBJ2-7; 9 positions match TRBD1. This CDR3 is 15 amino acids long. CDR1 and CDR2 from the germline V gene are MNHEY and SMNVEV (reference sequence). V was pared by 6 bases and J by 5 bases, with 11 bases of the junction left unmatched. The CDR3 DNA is TGTGCCAGCAGATTAGGGGGGGACAGGGTCCACGAGCAGTACTTC. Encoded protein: CASRLGGDRVHEQYF.

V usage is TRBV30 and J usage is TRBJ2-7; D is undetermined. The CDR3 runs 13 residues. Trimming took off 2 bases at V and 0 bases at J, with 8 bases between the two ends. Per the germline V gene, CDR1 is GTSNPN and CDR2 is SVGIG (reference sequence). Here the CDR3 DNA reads TGTGCCTGGAGTCCCGGGTCCTCCTACGAGCAGTACTTC. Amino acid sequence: CAWSPGSSYEQYF.

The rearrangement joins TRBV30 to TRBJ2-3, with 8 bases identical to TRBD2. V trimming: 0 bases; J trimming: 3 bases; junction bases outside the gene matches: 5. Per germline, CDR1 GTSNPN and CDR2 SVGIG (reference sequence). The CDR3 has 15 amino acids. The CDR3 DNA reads TGTGCCTGGAGTGTGAGCGGGAGTGGTACAGATACGCAGTATTTT. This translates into CAWSVSGSGTDTQYF.

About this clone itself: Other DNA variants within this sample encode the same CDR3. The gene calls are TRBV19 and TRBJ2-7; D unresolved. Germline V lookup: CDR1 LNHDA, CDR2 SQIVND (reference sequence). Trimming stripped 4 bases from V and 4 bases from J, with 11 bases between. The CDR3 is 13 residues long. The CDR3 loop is CASSSGTAYEQYF. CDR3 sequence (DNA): TGTGCCAGTAGTAGCGGCACCGCATACGAGCAGTACTTC.

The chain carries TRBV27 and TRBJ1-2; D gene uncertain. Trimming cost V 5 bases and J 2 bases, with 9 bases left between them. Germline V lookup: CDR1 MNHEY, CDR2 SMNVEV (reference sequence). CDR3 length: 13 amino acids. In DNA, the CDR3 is TGTGCCAGCAGTGATGGACTAAACTATGGCTACACCTTC. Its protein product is CASSDGLNYGYTF.

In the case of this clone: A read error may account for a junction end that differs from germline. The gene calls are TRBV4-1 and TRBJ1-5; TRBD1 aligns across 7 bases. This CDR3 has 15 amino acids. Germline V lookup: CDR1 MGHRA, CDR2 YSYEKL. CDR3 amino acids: CASSLGQATDQPQHF. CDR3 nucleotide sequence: TGCGCCAGCAGCCTAGGACAGGCCACGGATCAACCCCAGCATTTT.

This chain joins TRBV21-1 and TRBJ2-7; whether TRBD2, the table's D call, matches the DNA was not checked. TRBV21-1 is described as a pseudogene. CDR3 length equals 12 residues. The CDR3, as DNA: TGTGCCAGCATCCAGACTAGCAACGAGCAGTACTTC. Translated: CASIQTSNEQYF.

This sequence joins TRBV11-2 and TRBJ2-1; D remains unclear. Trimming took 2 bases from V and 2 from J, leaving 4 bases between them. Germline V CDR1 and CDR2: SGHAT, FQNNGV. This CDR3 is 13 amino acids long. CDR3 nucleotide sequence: TGTGCCAGCAGCTTATCTACCTACAATGAGCAGTTCTTC. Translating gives CASSLSTYNEQFF.

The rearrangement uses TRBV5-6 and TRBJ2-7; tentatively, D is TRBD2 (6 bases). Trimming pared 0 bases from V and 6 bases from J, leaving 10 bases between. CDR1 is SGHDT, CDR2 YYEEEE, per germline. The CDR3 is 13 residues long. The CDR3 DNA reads TGTGCCAGCAGCTTGGCCGCGGGGCGCGAGCAGTACTTC. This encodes CASSLAAGREQYF.

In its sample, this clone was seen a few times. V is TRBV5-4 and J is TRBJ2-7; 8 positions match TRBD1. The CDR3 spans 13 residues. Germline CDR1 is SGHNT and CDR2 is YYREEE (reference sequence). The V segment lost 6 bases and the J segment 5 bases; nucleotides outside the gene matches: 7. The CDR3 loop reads CASKGQGDHEQYF. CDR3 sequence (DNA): TGTGCCAGCAAAGGACAGGGAGACCACGAGCAGTACTTC. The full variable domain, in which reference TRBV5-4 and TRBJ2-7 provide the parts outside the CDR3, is ETGVTQSPTHLIKTRGQQVTLRCSSQSGHNTVSWYQQALGQGPQFIFQYYREEENGRGNFPPRFSGLQFPNYSSELNVNALELDDSALYLCASKGQGDHEQYFGPGTRLTVT.